The entry that follows covers one T cell receptor (beta chain) sequence. No antigen is known for it. Assay: immunoSEQ multiplex PCR; the TCRdb copy retains only in-frame clones and omits some. The data contain about 140,000 clones, about nine tenths of them singletons. These data belong to a study of T cell responses to AZD1222 COVID-19 vaccine. Overall study results and limits: Regions 160-218 and 743-854 held dominance among vaccine-associated CD4 TCRs, which spanned spike. Most donors were white British, females outnumbered males, and clonal diversity was possibly underestimated. A reported finding is that nearly half of spike-specific TCRs target unmutated variant regions.

CDR1 and CDR2 (germline): SGHTA, FQGTGA. The V gene lost 5 bases and the J gene lost 0 bases, with 19 bases spanning the gap. This CDR3 contains 18 residues. It was second doses at about 4 or about 12 weeks that were pooled. This chain links TRBV7-3 with TRBJ2-2; possibly TRBD2 for D (6 bases). This clonotype was sampled from an adult who received the AZD1222 COVID-19 vaccine. The sequenced sample was peripheral blood, obtained 28 days after the second AZD1222 dose. This chain's CDR3 is CASSALGGVLSNTGELFF. For the CDR3, the DNA is TGTGCCAGCAGCGCCCTAGGAGGGGTACTTTCGAACACCGGGGAGCTGTTTTTT.